Included here is one TCR beta chain sequence, with context. Random hexamers were used to reverse transcribe the RNA input (roughly 0.5 to 1 ug). An immunoSEQ multiplex PCR generated amplified TCR beta CDR3 products spanning 54 Vbeta and 13 Jbeta. Each CDR3 protein is one row after TCRdb ran MiXCR on the immunoSEQ multiplex PCR reads. This table holds over 95,000 distinct CDR3 sequences, around 90% found once. While CD8+ and CD4+ T cells were isolated negatively, TEMRA cells were enriched by FACS. This specimen belongs to a study of CD8 T cells in Susac syndrome. Germline loops: CDR1 LGHNA, CDR2 YSLEER. The CDR3 covers 15 residues. Deletions cut 2 bases from V and 1 base from J, with 10 bases between.

Sequences were obtained from CD4+ T cells from PBMCs. The TCR was taken from a human donor in good health. This chain uses TRBV4-3 with TRBJ2-3; D unresolved. CDR3 in amino acids: CASSQQSSGTDTQYF. Here the CDR3 DNA reads TGCGCCAGCAGCCAACAATCGTCTGGCACAGATACGCAGTATTTT.